This T cell receptor (beta chain) came from a study of CD8+ T cells in alopecia areata. As regards this clone: A read error may produce the germline difference seen at one junction end.

The authors extracted RNA and reverse transcribed it into cDNA as the sequencing template. Repertoires were generated with immunoSEQ multiplex PCR, while TCRdb's copy carries only in-frame clones and drops some. Found here are almost 250,000 clones, roughly two thirds of them singletons; the top ten hold about 1.3%. Per the germline V gene, CDR1 is SQVTM and CDR2 is ANQGSEA. The CDR3 runs to 13 residues. The sequences come from CD4+ T cells sorted from blood, collected at week 0. This sequence was found in a human donor with alopecia areata. This chain connects TRBV29-1 to TRBJ1-1, with unresolved D. The CDR3 DNA is TGCAGCGTTGAAGAAGGTGGGAACGCTGAAGCTTTCTTT. Translation: CSVEEGGNAEAFF.